The rows below give T cell receptor beta chains drawn from one sample of a study of blood T cells in healthy people across ages. TCRdb independently ran MiXCR on the 5' RACE reads; one entry per CDR3 protein. The sample comprises 1.5 million to 1.9 million distinct CDR3 sequences, about 45% of which are singletons, and about 3.8% rests with the top ten. Sequenced: blood. These receptors were collected from a woman between 18 and 30 years old in good health. The CDR3 runs from the conserved cysteine through the conserved F or W. The order of the fields is V gene, CDR3 length, D gene, clone size, J gene, CDR3 DNA, CDR3 protein. The D gene is left open where the match is weak. Some rows mark clone size as missing; the rest say once, few, many or name a class of expanded clone.

TRBV21-1	15	.	.	TRBJ1-4	TGTGCCAGCAGCAAAGAAAACAGGGTTCATGCAAAACTGTTTTTT	CASSKENRVHAKLFF
TRBV20-1	11	.	.	TRBJ1-2	TGCAGTGCTAGAGGGCCAAATGGCTACACCTTC	CSARGPNGYTF
TRBV12-3/TRBV12-4	16	.	.	TRBJ1-4	TGTGCCAGCAGTCCCGGGACTCGCCACTTTAATGAAAAACTGTTTTTT	CASSPGTRHFNEKLFF
TRBV12-3/TRBV12-4	12	.	.	TRBJ2-3	TGTACCAGCAGTCCAGGGCTGGATACGCAGTATTTT	CTSSPGLDTQYF
TRBV4-1	15	.	.	TRBJ2-5	TGCGCCAGCAGCCAACAAGGACTACCGGCCTATGAGCAGTACTTC	CASSQQGLPAYEQYF
TRBV7-6	17	TRBD2	few	TRBJ2-3	TGTGCCAGCAGCTTAGAGTGGCGAGCGGGAGGGACAGATACGCAGTATTTT	CASSLEWRAGGTDTQYF
TRBV6-5	16	TRBD2	.	TRBJ2-5	TGTGCCAGCAGTTACTTTGGGACTAGCGGGAGCATTGAGCAGTACTTC	CASSYFGTSGSIEQYF
TRBV27	15	.	.	TRBJ2-7	TGTACCAGCAAATCAAAGACAGGACAGCCCTACGAGCAGTACTTC	CTSKSKTGQPYEQYF
TRBV12-3/TRBV12-4	17	TRBD1	few	TRBJ2-4	TGTGCCAGCAGTTTAGGGGACAGGGGGATTGCCAAAAACATTCAGTACTTC	CASSLGDRGIAKNIQYF
TRBV28	15	TRBD2	once	TRBJ2-7	TGTGCCAGCAGCTGGGGAGGGGCGGGAGATTACGAGCAGTACTTC	CASSWGGAGDYEQYF
TRBV29-1	14	TRBD2	.	TRBJ2-2	TGCAGCGTTGCCGGGAGGGCGAACACCGGGGAGCTGTTTTTT	CSVAGRANTGELFF
TRBV27	13	.	.	TRBJ1-5	TGTGCCAGCAGTTACGGAATGCGCCAGCCCCAGCATTTT	CASSYGMRQPQHF
TRBV5-1	15	.	once	TRBJ2-1	TGCGCCAGCAGCTTGGGTTGGGGACTGGACAATGAGCAGTTCTTC	CASSLGWGLDNEQFF
TRBV7-9	13	.	many	TRBJ1-2	TGTGCCAGCAGCAAGACTTACGACTATGGCTACACCTTC	CASSKTYDYGYTF
TRBV10-3	14	TRBD1	few	TRBJ1-2	TGTGCCATCAGTGATCCGACAGGGAAGTCTGGCTACACCTTC	CAISDPTGKSGYTF
TRBV27	14	.	.	TRBJ2-3	TGTGCCAGCAGGAAAGTAGCCCGCACAGATACGCAGTATTTT	CASRKVARTDTQYF
TRBV20-1	11	.	.	TRBJ2-3	TGCAGTGCTAGAGAAATGTATACGCAGTATTTT	CSAREMYTQYF
TRBV30	13	.	.	TRBJ2-3	TGTGCCTGGAGTGTAATAGGGGCAGATACGCAGTATTTT	CAWSVIGADTQYF
TRBV12-3/TRBV12-4	15	.	.	TRBJ2-1	TGTGCCAGCAGAGACCGACGAGCGCCTCAGTCTGAGCAGTTCTTC	CASRDRRAPQSEQFF
TRBV9	15	TRBD1	many	TRBJ2-7	TGTGCCAGCAGCGTGGGAAGGACAGGGCTCTACGAGCAGTACTTC	CASSVGRTGLYEQYF
TRBV20-1	14	.	.	TRBJ2-5	TGCAGTGCTAGAGATCAGCCGTACCAAGAGACCCAGTACTTC	CSARDQPYQETQYF
TRBV12-3/TRBV12-4	14	.	few	TRBJ1-2	TGTGCCAGCAGTTTAGGTCCAGATAACTATGGCTACACCTTC	CASSLGPDNYGYTF
TRBV28	15	.	.	TRBJ1-1	TGTGCCGGCAGTTTATCCCCAGGGTGGAACACTGAAGCTTTCTTT	CAGSLSPGWNTEAFF
TRBV20-1	15	.	few	TRBJ1-4	TGCAGTGCTCTGGACAGTCGATCAACTAATGAAAAACTGTTTTTT	CSALDSRSTNEKLFF
TRBV12-3/TRBV12-4	14	TRBD2	.	TRBJ2-1	TGTTCCAGCAGACTAGCGGGAGGTATCGATGAGCAGTTCTTC	CSSRLAGGIDEQFF
TRBV12-3/TRBV12-4	15	TRBD1	.	TRBJ2-5	TGTGCCGGCAGCCTCGGGACAGGGGGCTTGGAGACCCAGTACTTC	CAGSLGTGGLETQYF
TRBV9	16	.	.	TRBJ2-1	TGTGCCAGCAGCACTCGGACACCGAGCTCCTACAATGAGCAGTTCTTC	CASSTRTPSSYNEQFF
TRBV14	10	.	.	TRBJ2-3	TGTGCCAGACAGACAGGCCTGCAGTATTTT	CARQTGLQYF
TRBV6-2/TRBV6-3	13	.	few	TRBJ1-5	TGTGCCAGCAGTGACAGCAGGACTCAGCCCCAGCATTTT	CASSDSRTQPQHF
TRBV7-8	14	.	.	TRBJ2-4	TGTGCCAGCAGCTTATGGGGGCAGGGAAACATTCAGTACTTC	CASSLWGQGNIQYF
TRBV4-3	17	TRBD1	.	TRBJ1-1	TGCGCCAGCAGCCAAGACCGCAGGGGGTCTATGAACACTGAAGCTTTCTTT	CASSQDRRGSMNTEAFF
TRBV12-3/TRBV12-4	15	.	.	TRBJ2-3	TGTGCCAGCAGTCACCGGGACGGGTTCACAGATACGCAGTATTTT	CASSHRDGFTDTQYF
TRBV30	14	.	.	TRBJ1-2	TGTGCCTGGAGCCTCAGGACACAGCCACCTGGCTACACCTTC	CAWSLRTQPPGYTF
TRBV29-1	12	.	.	TRBJ1-4	TGCAGCGCGGGACCAACTAATGAAAAACTGTTTTTT	CSAGPTNEKLFF
TRBV27	15	.	few	TRBJ1-5	TGTGCCAGCAGTTTCGGGGGGGCAAGCAATCAGCCCCAGCATTTT	CASSFGGASNQPQHF
TRBV11-2	18	.	few	TRBJ2-1	TGTGCCAGCAGCCAAATGAGGGGAGACTATGACTCCTACAATGAGCAGTTCTTC	CASSQMRGDYDSYNEQFF
TRBV29-1	12	TRBD1	.	TRBJ1-2	TGCAGCTCCAGGGACAGTCTCTATGGCTACACCTTC	CSSRDSLYGYTF
TRBV7-9	16	.	.	TRBJ2-1	TGTGCCAGCAGCCCCACTAGCTTTAGGGCTCCAGGGACCCAGTTCTTC	CASSPTSFRAPGTQFF